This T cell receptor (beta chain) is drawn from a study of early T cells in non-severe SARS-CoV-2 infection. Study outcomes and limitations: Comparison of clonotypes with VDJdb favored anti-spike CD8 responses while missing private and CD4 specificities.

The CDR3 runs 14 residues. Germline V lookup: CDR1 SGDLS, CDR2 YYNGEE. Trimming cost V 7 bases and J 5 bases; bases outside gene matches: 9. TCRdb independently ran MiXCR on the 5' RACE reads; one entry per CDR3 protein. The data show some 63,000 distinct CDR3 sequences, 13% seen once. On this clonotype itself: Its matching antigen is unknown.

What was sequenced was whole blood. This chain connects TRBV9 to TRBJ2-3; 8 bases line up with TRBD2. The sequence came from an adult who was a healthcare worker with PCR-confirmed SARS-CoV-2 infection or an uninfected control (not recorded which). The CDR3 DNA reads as TGTGCCAGCCTTCCGGGACTAGGTTTAGATACGCAGTATTTT. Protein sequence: CASLPGLGLDTQYF.